This TCR beta chain was sequenced during a study of blood T cell repertoires in COVID-19. In the study overall: Collection of acute and convalescent COVID-19 samples took place in the United States, Italy and Spain. In each case, the material was cDNA or gDNA derived from T cells, B-cell-depleted T cells, or PBMCs.

It was during active infection that Seattle patients were enrolled and then longitudinally followed. Per the original data handling: Nucleated cell counts were estimated from reference gene primer amplification. Profiled with immunoSEQ multiplex PCR; TCRdb holds only in-frame clones, not every one. D and trimming come from the DNA, and the V and J calls and clone size come from that table. The profile shows approximately 100,000 clones, over 85% of them singletons. V was pared by 3 bases and J by 4 bases, with 15 bases between. The CDR3 is 15 residues long. The germline V gene encodes CDR1 KGHSH and CDR2 LQKENI.

Sequencing used peripheral blood. The receptor comes from a human donor with COVID-19, enrolled during active disease. The donor label of this sample is uncertain. The chain carries TRBV18 and TRBJ2-5; D may be TRBD2 (7 bases). The CDR3 here is CASSPSGGEPETQYF. CDR3 sequence (DNA): TGTGCCAGCTCACCGTCGGGGGGCGAGCCAGAGACCCAGTACTTC.